This TCR beta chain was captured in a study of blood T cell repertoires in COVID-19. This CDR3 region has 11 residues. V lost 11 bases and J 6 bases, leaving 13 bases between the germline ends. Germline loops: CDR1 MNHNY, CDR2 SVGAGI (reference sequence). Only in-frame clones appear in the TCRdb table, and some are missing; sequencing was by immunoSEQ multiplex PCR. This sample has 120,000 or so clones, with roughly four fifths found just once. The source of this sequence is a man aged 55 to 70 with acute or convalescent COVID-19. The chain joins TRBV6-6 to TRBJ1-1, with D perhaps matching TRBD1 (5 bases). The sample taken for sequencing was peripheral blood. The CDR3, as DNA: TGTGCCGTCAGGGATGTCGCTGAAGCTTTCTTT. Translated: CAVRDVAEAFF.